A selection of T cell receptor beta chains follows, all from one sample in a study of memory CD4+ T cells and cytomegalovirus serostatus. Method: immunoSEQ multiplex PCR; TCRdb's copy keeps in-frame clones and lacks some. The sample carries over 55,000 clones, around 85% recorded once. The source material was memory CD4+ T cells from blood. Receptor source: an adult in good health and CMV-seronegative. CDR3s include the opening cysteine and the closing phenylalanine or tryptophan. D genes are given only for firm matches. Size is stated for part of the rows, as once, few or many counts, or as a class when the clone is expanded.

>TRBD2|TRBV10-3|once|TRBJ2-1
CAINSGGEHEQFF
TGTGCCATCAATAGCGGGGGGGAACATGAGCAGTTCTTC
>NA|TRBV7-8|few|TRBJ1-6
CASSLDTTANNSPLHF
TGTGCCAGCAGCTTAGACACCACGGCTAACAATTCACCCCTCCACTTT
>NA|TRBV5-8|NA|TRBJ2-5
CASSLALSWGEETQYF
TGTGCCAGCAGCTTGGCCCTCTCATGGGGAGAAGAGACCCAGTACTTC
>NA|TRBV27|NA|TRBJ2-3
CASSVDNFASTDTQYF
TGTGCCAGCAGTGTTGACAACTTCGCTAGCACAGATACGCAGTATTTT
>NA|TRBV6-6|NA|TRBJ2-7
CASNDGGRASYEQYF
TGTGCCAGCAACGATGGGGGCCGGGCTTCCTACGAGCAGTACTTC
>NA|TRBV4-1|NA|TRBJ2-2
CASSQGTSHTGELFF
TGCGCCAGCAGCCAAGGGACTTCACACACCGGGGAGCTGTTTTTT
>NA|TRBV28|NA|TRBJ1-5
CASSPRGGYQPQHF
TGTGCCAGCAGCCCCCGAGGAGGTTATCAGCCCCAGCATTTT
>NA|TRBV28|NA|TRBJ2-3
CASSFGGTPDTQYF
TGTGCCAGCAGTTTTGGGGGAACCCCAGATACGCAGTATTTT
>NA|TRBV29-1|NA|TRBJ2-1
CSVVYREQFF
TGCAGCGTTGTTTATCGGGAGCAGTTCTTC
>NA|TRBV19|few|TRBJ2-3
CASSMGGGYSDTQYF
TGTGCCAGTAGTATGGGAGGGGGGTATTCAGATACGCAGTATTTT
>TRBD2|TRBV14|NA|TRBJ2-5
CASSQRLAGDQETQYF
TGTGCCAGCAGCCAGAGACTAGCGGGGGACCAAGAGACCCAGTACTTC
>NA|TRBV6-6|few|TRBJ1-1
CASSYSSGGTYEAFF
TGTGCCAGCAGTTATAGCAGCGGGGGGACTTATGAAGCTTTCTTT
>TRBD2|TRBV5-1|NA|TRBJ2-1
CASSGTSGSSNEQFF
TGCGCCAGCAGCGGGACTAGCGGGAGTTCAAATGAGCAGTTCTTC
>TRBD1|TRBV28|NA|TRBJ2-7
CASGTGPTYEQYF
TGTGCCAGCGGGACAGGGCCAACCTACGAGCAGTACTTC
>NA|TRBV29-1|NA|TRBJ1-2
CSDNRDGGGYTF
TGCAGCGATAACCGGGACGGCGGTGGCTACACCTTC
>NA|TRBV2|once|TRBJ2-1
CASSGTRGEQFF
TGTGCCAGCAGTGGAACTAGAGGTGAGCAGTTCTTC
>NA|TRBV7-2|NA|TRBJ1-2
CASSLPNYGYTF
TGTGCCAGCAGCTTACCTAACTATGGCTACACCTTC
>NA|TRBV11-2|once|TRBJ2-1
CASSFSGSGHDEQFF
TGTGCCAGCAGCTTCAGCGGGTCCGGGCACGATGAGCAGTTCTTC
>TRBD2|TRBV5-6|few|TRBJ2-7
CASSRLAGRGDEQYF
TGTGCCAGCAGCCGTCTAGCGGGCCGAGGGGACGAGCAGTACTTC
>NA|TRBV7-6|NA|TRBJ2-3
CASSPMGGVQVTQYF
TGTGCCAGCAGCCCCATGGGGGGAGTTCAGGTTACGCAGTATTTT
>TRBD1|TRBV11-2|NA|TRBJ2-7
CASSPSDRFYSYEQYF
TGTGCCAGCAGCCCCTCGGACAGGTTTTACTCCTACGAGCAGTACTTC
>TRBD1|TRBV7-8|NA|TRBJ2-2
CASSLAGTGNTGELFF
TGTGCCAGCAGCTTAGCCGGGACAGGGAACACCGGGGAGCTGTTTTTT
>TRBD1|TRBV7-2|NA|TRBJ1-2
CASSADRGDYGYTF
TGTGCCAGCAGCGCCGACAGGGGCGACTATGGCTACACCTTC
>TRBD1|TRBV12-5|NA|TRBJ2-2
CASGAGTGLGGGELFF
TGTGCTAGTGGTGCCGGGACAGGGTTAGGTGGCGGGGAGCTGTTTTTT
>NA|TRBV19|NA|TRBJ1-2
CASSKGWVYGYTF
TGTGCCAGTAGTAAAGGGTGGGTCTATGGCTACACCTTC
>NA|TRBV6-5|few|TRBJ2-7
CASSYASTRGSYEQYF
TGTGCCAGCAGTTACGCTTCGACTCGTGGTTCCTACGAGCAGTACTTC
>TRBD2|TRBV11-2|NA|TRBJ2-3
CASSLAGGRRVDTQYF
TGTGCCAGCAGCTTAGCGGGAGGGCGAAGGGTAGATACGCAGTATTTT
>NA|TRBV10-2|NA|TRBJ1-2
CASSEGRSYGYTF
TGCGCCAGCAGTGAAGGGAGAAGCTATGGCTACACCTTC
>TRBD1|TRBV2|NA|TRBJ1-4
CASRGKGDRVYGNEKLFF
TGTGCCAGCAGGGGAAAGGGAGACAGGGTCTACGGTAATGAAAAACTGTTTTTT
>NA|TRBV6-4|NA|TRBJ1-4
CANLIWGADEKLFF
TGTGCCAACCTGATTTGGGGGGCCGATGAAAAACTGTTTTTT
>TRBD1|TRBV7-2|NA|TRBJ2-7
CASSARDRTYEQYF
TGTGCCAGCAGCGCCCGGGACAGAACCTACGAGCAGTACTTC
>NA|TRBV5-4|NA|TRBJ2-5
CASGGRETQYF
TGTGCCAGCGGAGGGCGCGAGACCCAGTACTTC
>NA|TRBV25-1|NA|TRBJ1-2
CASTTGSVGYGYTF
TGTGCCAGCACCACAGGGTCAGTCGGCTATGGCTACACCTTC
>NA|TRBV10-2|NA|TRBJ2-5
CASRTGRSGETQYF
TGCGCCAGCCGTACAGGGAGGTCGGGTGAGACCCAGTACTTC
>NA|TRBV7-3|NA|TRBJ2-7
CASSLGGPTTIYEQYF
TGTGCCAGCAGCTTAGGGGGTCCCACGACAATTTACGAGCAGTACTTC
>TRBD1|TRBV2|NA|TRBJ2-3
CARGQGEDTQYF
TGTGCCAGAGGACAGGGAGAAGATACGCAGTATTTT
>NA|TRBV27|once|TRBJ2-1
CASSLQSRNNEQFF
TGTGCCAGCAGTTTACAATCCAGGAACAATGAGCAGTTCTTC
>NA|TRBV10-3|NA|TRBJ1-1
CASWTGVGGTEAFF
TGTGCCTCTTGGACGGGCGTAGGCGGCACTGAAGCTTTCTTT
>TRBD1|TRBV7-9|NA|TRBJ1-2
CASSSAGQISYGYTF
TGTGCCAGCAGCTCCGCGGGACAGATCTCCTATGGCTACACCTTC
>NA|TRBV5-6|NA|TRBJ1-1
CASSLGGDGNTEAFF
TGTGCCAGCAGCCTTGGGGGGGATGGCAACACTGAAGCTTTCTTT
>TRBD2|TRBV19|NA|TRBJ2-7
CASGGRARPYEQYF
TGTGCCAGCGGGGGGAGGGCCCGCCCCTACGAGCAGTACTTC
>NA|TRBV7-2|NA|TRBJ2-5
CASSLGPSETQYF
TGTGCCAGCAGCCTCGGCCCGTCGGAGACCCAGTACTTC
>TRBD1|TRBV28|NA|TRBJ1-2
CASSFIDFLGQGDRGYTF
TGTGCCAGCAGTTTTATCGACTTCCTTGGGCAGGGGGATAGAGGCTACACCTTC
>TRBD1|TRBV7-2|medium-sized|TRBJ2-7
CASSPSDRFYSYEQYF
TGTGCCAGCAGCCCCTCGGACAGGTTTTACTCCTACGAGCAGTACTTC
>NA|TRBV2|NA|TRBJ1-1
CASSEEGTPNTEAFF
TGTGCCAGCAGTGAAGAGGGAACCCCGAACACTGAAGCTTTCTTT
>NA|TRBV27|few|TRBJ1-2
CASGQGGVGSYGYTF
TGTGCCAGCGGTCAGGGCGGGGTTGGGAGCTATGGCTACACCTTC
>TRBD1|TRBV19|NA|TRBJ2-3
CASSIRDREYTQYF
TGTGCCAGTAGTATTAGGGACAGGGAATATACGCAGTATTTT
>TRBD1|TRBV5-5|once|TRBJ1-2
CASSLTGVSYGYTF
TGTGCCAGCAGCCTGACAGGGGTGAGCTATGGCTACACCTTC
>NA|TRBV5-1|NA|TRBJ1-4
CASSTGSSREKLFF
TGCGCCAGCAGTACGGGTTCGTCACGTGAAAAACTGTTTTTT
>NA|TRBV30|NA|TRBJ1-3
CAWRQGPGSGNTIYF
TGTGCCTGGAGGCAAGGACCAGGATCTGGAAACACCATATATTTT
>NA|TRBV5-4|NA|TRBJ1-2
CASSLLQGFYGYTF
TGTGCCAGCAGCTTACTACAGGGCTTCTATGGCTACACCTTC
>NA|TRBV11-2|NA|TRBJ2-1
CASSFTGAAREQFF
TGTGCCAGCAGCTTTACGGGAGCTGCAAGGGAGCAGTTCTTC
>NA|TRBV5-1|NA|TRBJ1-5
CASSPGDGNQPQHF
TGCGCCAGCAGCCCAGGGGATGGGAATCAGCCCCAGCATTTT
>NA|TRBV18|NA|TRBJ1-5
CASSPGQQDQPQHF
TGTGCCAGCTCACCAGGACAGCAAGATCAGCCCCAGCATTTT
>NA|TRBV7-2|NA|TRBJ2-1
CASSLSSAASNEQFF
TGTGCCAGCAGCCTTTCTAGTGCGGCATCCAATGAGCAGTTCTTC